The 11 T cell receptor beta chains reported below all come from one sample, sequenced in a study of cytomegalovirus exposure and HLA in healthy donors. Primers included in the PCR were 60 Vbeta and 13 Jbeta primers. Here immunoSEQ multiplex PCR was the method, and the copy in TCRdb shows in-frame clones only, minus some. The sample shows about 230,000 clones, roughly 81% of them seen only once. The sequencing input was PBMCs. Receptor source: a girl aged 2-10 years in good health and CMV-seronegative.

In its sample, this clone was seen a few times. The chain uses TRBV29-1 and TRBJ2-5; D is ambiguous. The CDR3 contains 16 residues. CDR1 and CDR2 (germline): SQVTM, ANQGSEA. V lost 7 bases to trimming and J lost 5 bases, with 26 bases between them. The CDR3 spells CSAPPGSGSEWETQYF. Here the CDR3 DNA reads TGCAGCGCCCCACCTGGCAGTGGCTCGGAGTGGGAGACCCAGTACTTC.

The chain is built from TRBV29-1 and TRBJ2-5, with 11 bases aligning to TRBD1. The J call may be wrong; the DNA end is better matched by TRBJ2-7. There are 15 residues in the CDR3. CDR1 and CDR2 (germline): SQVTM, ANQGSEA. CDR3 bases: TGCAGCATCCGATCCCGGGACAGGGGGTCCTACGAGCAGTACTTC. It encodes CSIRSRDRGSYEQYF.

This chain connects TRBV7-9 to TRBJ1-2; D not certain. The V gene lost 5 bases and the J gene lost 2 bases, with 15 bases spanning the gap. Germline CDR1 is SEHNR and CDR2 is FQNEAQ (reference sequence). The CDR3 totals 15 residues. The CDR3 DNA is TGTGCCAGCAGCCTCATTACCACACGAAACTATGGCTACACCTTC. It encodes CASSLITTRNYGYTF. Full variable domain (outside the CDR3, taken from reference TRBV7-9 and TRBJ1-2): DTGVSQNPRHKITKRGQNVTFRCDPISEHNRLYWYRQTLGQGPEFLTYFQNEAQLEKSRLLSDRFSAERPKGSFSTLEIQRTEQGDSAMYLCASSLITTRNYGYTFGSGTRLTVV.

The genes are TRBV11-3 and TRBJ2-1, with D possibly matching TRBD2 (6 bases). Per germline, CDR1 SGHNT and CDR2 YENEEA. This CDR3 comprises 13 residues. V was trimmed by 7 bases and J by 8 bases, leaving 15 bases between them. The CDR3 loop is CASTGPKRDEQFF. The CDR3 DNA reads TGTGCCAGCACCGGACCGAAGCGGGATGAGCAGTTCTTC.

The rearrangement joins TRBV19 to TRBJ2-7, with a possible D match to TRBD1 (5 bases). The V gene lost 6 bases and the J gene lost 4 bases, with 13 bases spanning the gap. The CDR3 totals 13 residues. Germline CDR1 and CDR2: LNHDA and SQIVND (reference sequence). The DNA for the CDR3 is TGTGCCAGTAGGCCAGGGCCCTTTTACGAGCAGTACTTC. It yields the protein CASRPGPFYEQYF.

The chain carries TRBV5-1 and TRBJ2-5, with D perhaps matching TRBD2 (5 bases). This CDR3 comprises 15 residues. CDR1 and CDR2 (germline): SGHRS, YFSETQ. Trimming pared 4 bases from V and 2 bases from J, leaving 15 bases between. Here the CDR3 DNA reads TGCGCCAGCAGCAGGACGGACTTCCTGCAAGAGACCCAGTACTTC. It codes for CASSRTDFLQETQYF.

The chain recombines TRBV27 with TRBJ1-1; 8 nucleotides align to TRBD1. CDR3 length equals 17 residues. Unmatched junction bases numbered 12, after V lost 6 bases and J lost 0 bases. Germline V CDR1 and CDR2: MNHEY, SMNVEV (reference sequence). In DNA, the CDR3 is TGTGCCAGCAGGATACAGGGGGGGGCTTTCATGAACACTGAAGCTTTCTTT. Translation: CASRIQGGAFMNTEAFF.

The CDR3 DNA is TGCGCCAGCAGCCCGACAGGGAACCCTGCTAGCACAGATACGCAGTATTTT. Its translation: CASSPTGNPASTDTQYF. The genes are TRBV5-1 and TRBJ2-3; 7 bases are shared with TRBD1. Germline V gene sequence: CDR1 SGHRS, CDR2 YFSETQ. The CDR3 consists of 17 residues. The junction had 11 bases not matched to a gene; V was cut back by 4 bases and J by 0 bases. Using reference TRBV5-1 and TRBJ2-3 for the parts outside the CDR3, the full variable domain is KAGVTQTPRYLIKTRGQQVTLSCSPISGHRSVSWYQQTPGQGLQFLFEYFSETQRNKGNFPGRFSGRQFSNSRSEMNVSTLELGDSALYLCASSPTGNPASTDTQYFGPGTRLTVL.

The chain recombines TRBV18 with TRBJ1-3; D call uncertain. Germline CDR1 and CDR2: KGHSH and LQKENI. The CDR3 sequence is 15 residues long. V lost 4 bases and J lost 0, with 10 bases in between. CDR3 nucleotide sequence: TGTGCCAGCTCACAGCTGGGGAGCTCTGGAAACACCATATATTTT. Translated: CASSQLGSSGNTIYF.

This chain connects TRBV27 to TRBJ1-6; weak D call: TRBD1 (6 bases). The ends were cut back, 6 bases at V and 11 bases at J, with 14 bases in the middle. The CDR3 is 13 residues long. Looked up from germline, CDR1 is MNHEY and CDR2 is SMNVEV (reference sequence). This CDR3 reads CASRAQGWTPLHF. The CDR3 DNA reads TGTGCCAGCAGAGCACAGGGTTGGACACCCCTCCACTTT.

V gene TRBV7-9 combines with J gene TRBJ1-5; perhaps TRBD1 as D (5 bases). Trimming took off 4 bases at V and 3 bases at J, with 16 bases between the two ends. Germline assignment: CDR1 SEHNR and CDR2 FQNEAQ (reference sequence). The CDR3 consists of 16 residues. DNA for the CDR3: TGTGCCAGCAGCTCCCCGGGGGAAGGGGACAATCAGCCCCAGCATTTT. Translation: CASSSPGEGDNQPQHF.